A selection of T cell receptor beta chains follows, all from one sample in a study of regulatory T cells in long-lasting Graves disease. TCRdb used MiXCR to reprocess the multiplex PCR reads, holding one entry per CDR3 protein. The sample records hundreds of thousands of distinct CDR3 sequences, roughly 20% being singletons. The sequenced sample was peripheral blood mononuclear cells (PBMCs), obtained when the disease was refractory, from a patient treated with antithyroid drugs. The source of these receptors is a female donor with Graves disease. The CDR3 runs from the conserved cysteine through the conserved F or W. D genes are given only for firm matches. Expanded clones get a size class; other rows say once, few or many, or leave the size out.

abundance,v_gene,d_gene,j_gene,len,CDR3aa,CDR3nt
NA,TRBV6-1,NA,TRBJ2-5,9,CAGGETQYF,TGTGCCGGTGGAGAGACCCAGTACTTC
few,TRBV29-1,NA,TRBJ2-7,15,CSVEVGHRGGFEQYF,TGCAGCGTTGAAGTGGGTCACAGGGGGGGCTTCGAGCAGTACTTC
many,TRBV7-2,TRBD1,TRBJ2-1,13,CASTWDRGNEQFF,TGTGCCAGCACTTGGGACAGGGGGAATGAGCAGTTCTTC
many,TRBV6-1,NA,TRBJ1-5,13,CASRVGGNQPQHF,TGTGCCAGCAGGGTAGGGGGCAATCAGCCCCAGCATTTT
few,TRBV29-1,NA,TRBJ1-3,12,CSVEWGGNTIYF,TGCAGCGTTGAATGGGGAGGAAACACCATATATTTT
many,TRBV12-3/TRBV12-4,TRBD1,TRBJ1-1,11,CASSQGAEAFF,TGTGCCAGCAGCCAGGGGGCTGAAGCTTTCTTT
many,TRBV28,NA,TRBJ2-5,14,CASSLGGIGETQYF,TGTGCCAGCAGTTTAGGGGGTATCGGAGAGACCCAGTACTTC
many,TRBV27,NA,TRBJ2-4,13,CASSLGRKNIQYF,TGTGCCAGCAGCCTGGGACGGAAAAACATTCAGTACTTC
many,TRBV19,NA,TRBJ1-2,13,CASSIDRIYGYTF,TGTGCCAGTAGTATCGACAGGATTTATGGCTACACCTTC
NA,TRBV9,TRBD1,TRBJ2-5,13,CASSVTGGETQYF,TGTGCCAGCAGCGTAACAGGGGGCGAGACCCAGTACTTC
NA,TRBV6-1,NA,TRBJ2-7,12,CASREDSYEQYF,TGTGCCAGCAGGGAAGACAGTTACGAGCAGTACTTC
many,TRBV28,TRBD2,TRBJ2-7,16,CASSSAGTTLSYEQYF,TGTGCCAGCAGTTCAGCCGGGACTACCCTTTCCTACGAGCAGTACTTC
few,TRBV5-1,TRBD1,TRBJ1-6,14,CASSRTGGEAPLHF,TGCGCCAGCAGCCGTACAGGGGGCGAGGCACCCCTCCACTTT
NA,TRBV7-6,NA,TRBJ1-5,15,CASSPNTQGHQPQHF,TGTGCCAGCAGCCCAAATACACAGGGACATCAGCCCCAGCATTTT
once,TRBV12-3/TRBV12-4,TRBD2,TRBJ2-1,17,CANSFPPKAGAINEQFF,TGTGCCAACAGTTTTCCCCCTAAAGCGGGAGCGATAAATGAGCAGTTCTTC
many,TRBV11-2,NA,TRBJ2-2,16,CASSAHGQTNTGELFF,TGTGCCAGCAGCGCCCACGGACAGACGAACACCGGGGAGCTGTTTTTT
many,TRBV7-2,NA,TRBJ1-1,14,CASSFKHLNTEAFF,TGTGCCAGCAGCTTTAAACACCTCAACACTGAAGCTTTCTTT
few,TRBV6-5,NA,TRBJ2-5,15,CASSYPWRLQETQYF,TGTGCCAGCAGTTACCCGTGGCGGCTGCAAGAGACCCAGTACTTC
NA,TRBV7-9,NA,TRBJ2-2,14,CASSLALGSGELFF,TGTGCCAGCAGCTTAGCGCTCGGATCCGGGGAGCTGTTTTTT
NA,TRBV4-1,NA,TRBJ1-1,12,CASSQEDGKAFF,TGCGCCAGCAGCCAAGAAGATGGCAAAGCTTTCTTT
NA,TRBV19,NA,TRBJ2-7,14,CASSALTAGNEQYF,TGTGCCAGTAGTGCCCTTACCGCCGGAAACGAGCAGTACTTC
many,TRBV27,TRBD2,TRBJ2-2,18,CASSPRLAGGPSVGELFF,TGTGCCAGCAGTCCGAGACTAGCGGGAGGGCCCTCGGTCGGGGAGCTGTTTTTT
few,TRBV5-1,TRBD1,TRBJ1-5,15,CASSSTGGAGQPQHF,TGCGCCAGCAGTTCTACAGGGGGCGCGGGTCAGCCCCAGCATTTT
many,TRBV7-8,NA,TRBJ2-7,13,CASRDRAVSQQYF,TGTGCCAGCCGGGACCGGGCTGTGTCTCAGCAGTACTTC